A single T cell receptor (beta chain) is shown here with its context. The V gene's germline CDR1 is SGHTS and CDR2 YDEGEE. Trimming removed 4 bases from V and 7 bases from J; junction bases left unmatched: 11. The CDR3 length is 15 residues. This entry belongs to a study of blood T cell repertoires in COVID-19. Looking at the study overall: The United States, Italy and Spain were the sources of the acute and convalescent COVID-19 samples.

Original handling: The assay estimated nucleated cells by amplifying reference gene primers. The data were produced by immunoSEQ multiplex PCR, yet TCRdb's version contains in-frame clones alone and is incomplete. That table is the source of V, J and clone size, and D and trimming were worked out from the DNA. The sample holds fewer than 300,000 clones; approximately 82% are singletons and the top ten take roughly 2.7%. The TCR sequence derives from a woman aged 70-85 years with active or convalescent COVID-19. Sequenced sample: peripheral blood. The rearrangement links TRBV5-8 to TRBJ2-1; TRBD2 matches at 7 bases. The CDR3: CASSLGRPRLNEQFF. CDR3 nucleotides: TGTGCCAGCAGCCTCGGGAGGCCCCGTTTAAATGAGCAGTTCTTC.